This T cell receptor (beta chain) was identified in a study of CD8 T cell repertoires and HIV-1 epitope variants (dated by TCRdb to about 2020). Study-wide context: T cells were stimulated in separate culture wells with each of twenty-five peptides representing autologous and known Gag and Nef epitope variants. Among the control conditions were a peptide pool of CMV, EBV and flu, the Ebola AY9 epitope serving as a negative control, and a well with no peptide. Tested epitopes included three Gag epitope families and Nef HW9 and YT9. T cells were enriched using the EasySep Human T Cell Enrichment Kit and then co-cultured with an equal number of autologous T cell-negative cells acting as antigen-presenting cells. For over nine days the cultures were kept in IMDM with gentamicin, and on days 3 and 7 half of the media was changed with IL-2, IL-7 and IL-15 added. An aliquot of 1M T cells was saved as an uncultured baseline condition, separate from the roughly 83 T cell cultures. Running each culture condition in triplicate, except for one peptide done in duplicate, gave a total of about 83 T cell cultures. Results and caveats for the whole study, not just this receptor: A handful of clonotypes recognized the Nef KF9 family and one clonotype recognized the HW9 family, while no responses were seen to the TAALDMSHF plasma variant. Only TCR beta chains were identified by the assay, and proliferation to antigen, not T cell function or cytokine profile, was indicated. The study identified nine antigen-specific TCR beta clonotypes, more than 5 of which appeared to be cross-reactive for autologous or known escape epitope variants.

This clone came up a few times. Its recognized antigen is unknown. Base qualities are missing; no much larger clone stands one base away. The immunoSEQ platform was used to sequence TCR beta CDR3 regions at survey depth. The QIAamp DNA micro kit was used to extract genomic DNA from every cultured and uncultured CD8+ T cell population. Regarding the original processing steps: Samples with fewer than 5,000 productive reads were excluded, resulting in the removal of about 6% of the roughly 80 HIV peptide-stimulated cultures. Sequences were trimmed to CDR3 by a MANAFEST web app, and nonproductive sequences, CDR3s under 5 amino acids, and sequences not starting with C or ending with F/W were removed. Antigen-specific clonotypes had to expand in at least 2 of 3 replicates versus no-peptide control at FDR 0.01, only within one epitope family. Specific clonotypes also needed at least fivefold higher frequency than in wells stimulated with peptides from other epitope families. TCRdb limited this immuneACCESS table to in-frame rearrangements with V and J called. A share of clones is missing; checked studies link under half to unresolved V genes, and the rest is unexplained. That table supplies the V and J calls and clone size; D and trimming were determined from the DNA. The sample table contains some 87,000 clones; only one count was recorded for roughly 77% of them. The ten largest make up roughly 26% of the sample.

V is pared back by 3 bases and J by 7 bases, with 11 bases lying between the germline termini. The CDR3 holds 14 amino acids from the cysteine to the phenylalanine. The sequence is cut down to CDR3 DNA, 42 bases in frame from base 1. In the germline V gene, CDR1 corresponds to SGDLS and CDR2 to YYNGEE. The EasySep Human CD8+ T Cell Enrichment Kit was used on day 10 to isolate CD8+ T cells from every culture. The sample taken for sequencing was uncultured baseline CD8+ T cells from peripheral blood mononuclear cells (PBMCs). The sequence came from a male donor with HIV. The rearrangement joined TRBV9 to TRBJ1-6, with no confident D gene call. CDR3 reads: CASSDRVDNSPLHF. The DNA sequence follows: TGTGCCAGCAGCGACCGAGTGGACAATTCACCCCTCCACTTT. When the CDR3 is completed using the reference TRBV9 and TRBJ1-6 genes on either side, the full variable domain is DSGVTQTPKHLITATGQRVTLRCSPRSGDLSVYWYQQSLDQGLQFLIQYYNGEERAKGNILERFSAQQFPDLHSELNLSSLELGDSALYFCASSDRVDNSPLHFGNGTRLTVT.